These 23 T cell receptor beta chains share one sample of origin, sequenced in a study of T cell changes during pregnancy in multiple sclerosis. The repertoire was sequenced with immunoSEQ multiplex PCR; TCRdb's copy has only in-frame clones and lacks some. This sample has about 77,000 clones, with 89% found just once. The sample in question was peripheral blood, obtained before pregnancy. The source is a female donor with multiple sclerosis, enrolled in a pregnancy study.

V and J are TRBV10-3 and TRBJ1-1; TRBD1 matches at 7 bases. CDR1 and CDR2 from the germline V gene are ENHRY and SYGVKD. CDR3 size: 14 residues. With 5 bases clipped from V and 0 bases from J, the junction kept 3 bases outside the gene matches. The CDR3 DNA is TGTGCCATCAGTCCCGGGACAGTGAACACTGAAGCTTTCTTT. This gives the protein CAISPGTVNTEAFF.

The CDR3 region has the DNA TGTGCCAGCAGCTTCGGGGGGGATACTGAAGCTTTCTTT. Protein: CASSFGGDTEAFF. The chain carries TRBV7-9 and TRBJ1-1, with D perhaps TRBD1 (5 bases). The CDR3 contains 13 residues. The V gene's germline CDR1 is SEHNR and CDR2 FQNEAQ (reference sequence). Deletions cut 3 bases from V and 5 bases from J, with 10 bases between.

This rearrangement joins TRBV9 to TRBJ2-5, with TRBD2 matching over 9 bases. The J segment lost 5 bases and the V segment lost 4 bases, leaving 12 bases of the junction unmatched. CDR1 and CDR2 from the germline V gene are SGDLS and YYNGEE. The CDR3 loop spans 16 amino acids. CDR3 DNA sequence: TGTGCCAGCAGCCCTACATACCCAACTAGCGGGGAGACCCAGTACTTC. The encoded protein is CASSPTYPTSGETQYF.

The rearrangement links TRBV29-1 to TRBJ1-2, with a possible D match to TRBD1 (5 bases). Trimming removed 1 base from V and 2 bases from J, with 17 bases in between. This CDR3 has 16 amino acids. Germline-derived CDR1 and CDR2 are SQVTM and ANQGSEA. CDR3 protein: CSVEGGWAGRNYGYTF. CDR3 DNA sequence: TGCAGCGTTGAAGGGGGCTGGGCAGGCAGAAACTATGGCTACACCTTC.

The chain uses TRBV11-2 and TRBJ1-1, with 7 bases aligning to TRBD1. This CDR3 is 13 amino acids long. CDR1 is SGHAT and CDR2 is FQNNGV in the germline V gene. The J segment lost 4 bases and the V segment lost 3 bases, leaving 2 bases of the junction unmatched. CDR3 nucleotide sequence: TGTGCCAGCAGCTTTACAGGGGCCACTGAAGCTTTCTTT. Translating it yields CASSFTGATEAFF.

The rearrangement links TRBV2 to TRBJ2-1; the D gene is possibly TRBD1 (6 bases). The CDR3 contains 12 residues. Trimming stripped 6 bases from V and 4 bases from J, with 7 bases between. CDR1 and CDR2 from the germline V gene are SNHLY and FYNNEI. CDR3 residues: CASRDSYNEQFF. Here the CDR3 DNA reads TGTGCCAGCAGGGACAGTTACAATGAGCAGTTCTTC.

The chain combines TRBV5-6 with TRBJ1-5; D is possibly TRBD1 (5 bases). Deletions cut 4 bases from V and 0 bases from J, with 11 bases between. CDR3 length: 15 amino acids. Looked up from germline, CDR1 is SGHDT and CDR2 is YYEEEE. The CDR3 DNA is TGTGCCAGCAGCCGTGGGACTTATAGCAATCAGCCCCAGCATTTT. Encoded protein: CASSRGTYSNQPQHF.

This chain uses TRBV28 with TRBJ2-3; a weak D match, TRBD1 (6 bases). Germline V lookup: CDR1 MDHEN, CDR2 SYDVKM. This CDR3 has 15 amino acids. Trimming left V 11 bases short and J 2 bases short, with 20 bases between. In DNA form, the CDR3 reads TGTGCCGCCAAACATCTAGGACAGTCCACAGATACGCAGTATTTT. This codes for CAAKHLGQSTDTQYF.

CDR3: CASRSGVSGGTEAFF. Written as DNA, the CDR3 is TGTGCCAGCCGATCAGGAGTCTCCGGGGGGACTGAAGCTTTCTTT. The V gene is TRBV2, the J gene TRBJ1-1; D may be TRBD1 (5 bases). CDR3 length: 15 amino acids. V lost 8 bases and J lost 5, with 21 bases in between. Germline V gene lookup returns CDR1 SNHLY and CDR2 FYNNEI.

The J gene is TRBJ2-2, the V gene TRBV7-2; perhaps TRBD2 as D (6 bases). Germline loops: CDR1 SGHTA, CDR2 FQGNSA. Trimming removed 7 bases at V and 6 bases at J, with 15 bases between. This CDR3 is built from 14 residues. DNA of the CDR3: TGTGCCAGCAACTGGGACTGGCATCCCGGGGAGCTGTTTTTT. It translates to CASNWDWHPGELFF.

Remarks on this clone: A read error may account for a junction end that differs from germline. The V call is TRBV7-7, the J call TRBJ1-2, with D hard to call. Germline values: CDR1 SSHAT, CDR2 FNYEAQ (reference sequence). The CDR3 totals 11 residues. The CDR3 DNA sequence: TGTGCTAGCAGTCCCTACTATGGCTACACCTTC. Encoded protein: CASSPYYGYTF.

The chain joins TRBV12-2 to TRBJ2-7; TRBD1, the table's D call, lacks a check against the DNA. TRBV12-2 is shown as a pseudogene. The CDR3 totals 12 residues. The CDR3 region is CASRTGHYEQYF. The CDR3 DNA follows: TGTGCAAGTCGTACCGGACACTACGAGCAGTACTTC.

V and J are TRBV4-1 and TRBJ1-1; D is possibly TRBD1 (6 bases). V was cut by 3 bases and J by 4 bases, with 18 bases left in between. This CDR3 spans 16 amino acids. Germline CDR1 and CDR2: MGHRA and YSYEKL. CDR3 region: CASSQGGAVAPTEAFF. The CDR3 coding sequence is TGCGCCAGCAGCCAGGGGGGGGCTGTCGCCCCCACTGAAGCTTTCTTT.

This clone has only a few counts. The chain uses TRBV2 and TRBJ1-6; the D is unclear. The CDR3 totals 16 residues. Trimming stripped 5 bases from V and 7 bases from J, with 18 bases between. Germline CDR1 SNHLY, CDR2 FYNNEI. The CDR3: CASSQDSWVGNSPLHF. The DNA for the CDR3 is TGTGCCAGCAGTCAGGACTCCTGGGTAGGAAATTCACCCCTCCACTTT.

This chain uses TRBV29-1 with TRBJ1-2; 7 bases match TRBD1. V trimming: 7 bases; J trimming: 3 bases; junction bases outside the gene matches: 2. The CDR3 length is 11 residues. CDR1 and CDR2 from the germline V gene are SQVTM and ANQGSEA. CDR3 coding DNA: TGCAGCGCCGGACAGGACTATGGCTACACCTTC. It encodes CSAGQDYGYTF.

The rearrangement uses TRBV7-8 and TRBJ1-2, with 9 positions matching TRBD1. This CDR3 spans 15 amino acids. Germline V gives CDR1 SGHVS, CDR2 FQNEAQ. Losses at the gene ends were 5 bases for V and 4 bases for J; bases not matched to a gene: 8. The CDR3 region is CASSPRDRVFYGYTF. The CDR3 coding sequence is TGTGCCAGCAGCCCCCGGGACAGGGTTTTCTATGGCTACACCTTC.

This clone was counted only a few times. The chain carries TRBV27 and TRBJ2-2; 9 nucleotides align to TRBD1. Germline V gives CDR1 MNHEY, CDR2 SMNVEV (reference sequence). This CDR3 has 16 residues. Trimming took 0 bases from V and 5 from J; bases not matched to a gene: 4. As DNA, the CDR3 is TGTGCCAGCAGTTTATCTCCGGGACAGGGTACCGGGGAGCTGTTTTTT. It codes for CASSLSPGQGTGELFF.

The table lists this clone with a few counts. The J gene is TRBJ2-3, the V gene TRBV30; 9 nucleotides match TRBD2. CDR3 length: 16 amino acids. Per the germline V gene, CDR1 is GTSNPN and CDR2 is SVGIG (reference sequence). The V and J ends lost 3 bases and 5 bases, in that order; junction bases with no gene match: 12. CDR3 bases: TGTGCCTGGAGAGCCACATTAGCGGGAGCCAGAGATACGCAGTATTTT. Residues: CAWRATLAGARDTQYF.

The V and J genes are TRBV20-1 and TRBJ1-1; TRBD1 aligns across 7 bases. V shed 8 bases and J 6 bases; nucleotides not matched to a gene: 6. The CDR3 length is 11 residues. The V gene's germline CDR1 is DFQATT and CDR2 SNEGSKA (reference sequence). The CDR3 region has the DNA TGCAGTCCACAGGGGTACCCTGAAGCTTTCTTT. Amino acids: CSPQGYPEAFF.

CDR3 sequence reads: CASSPDRGWGSTEAFF. CDR3 nucleotide sequence: TGTGCCAGCAGCCCTGACAGGGGTTGGGGGAGCACTGAAGCTTTCTTT. This chain uses TRBV5-6 with TRBJ1-1; 8 positions match TRBD1. CDR3 length: 16 amino acids. CDR1 and CDR2 (germline): SGHDT, YYEEEE. The trim removed 4 bases at V and 4 bases at J, leaving 12 bases unmatched.

The genes are TRBV5-6 and TRBJ1-6; no reliable D call. The germline V gene has CDR1 SGHDT and CDR2 YYEEEE. The V and J ends lost 7 bases and 8 bases respectively, with 10 bases between them. The CDR3 is 12 amino acids. CDR3 residues: CASGQSHSPLHF. The CDR3 coding sequence is TGTGCCAGCGGGCAGAGTCATTCACCCCTCCACTTT.

This sequence joins TRBV9 and TRBJ1-4, with a tentative D call TRBD1 (5 bases). CDR3 length: 17 residues. Germline CDR1 is SGDLS and CDR2 is YYNGEE. Trimming stripped 0 bases from V and 0 bases from J, with 12 bases between. CDR3 in amino acids: CASSVGTSLATNEKLFF. The CDR3 coding sequence is TGTGCCAGCAGCGTAGGGACATCTCTCGCAACTAATGAAAAACTGTTTTTT. Filled out from reference TRBV9 and TRBJ1-4, the complete variable domain reads DSGVTQTPKHLITATGQRVTLRCSPRSGDLSVYWYQQSLDQGLQFLIQYYNGEERAKGNILERFSAQQFPDLHSELNLSSLELGDSALYFCASSVGTSLATNEKLFFGSGTQLSVL.

The chain carries TRBV18 and TRBJ1-1; 10 bases agree with TRBD1. The CDR3 covers 14 residues. V shed 2 bases, J shed 5 bases, and the junction held 2 bases outside the gene matches. CDR1 is KGHSH, CDR2 LQKENI, per germline. This CDR3 is CASSPDRGLTEAFF. Written as DNA, the CDR3 is TGTGCCAGCTCACCAGACAGGGGGCTGACTGAAGCTTTCTTT.